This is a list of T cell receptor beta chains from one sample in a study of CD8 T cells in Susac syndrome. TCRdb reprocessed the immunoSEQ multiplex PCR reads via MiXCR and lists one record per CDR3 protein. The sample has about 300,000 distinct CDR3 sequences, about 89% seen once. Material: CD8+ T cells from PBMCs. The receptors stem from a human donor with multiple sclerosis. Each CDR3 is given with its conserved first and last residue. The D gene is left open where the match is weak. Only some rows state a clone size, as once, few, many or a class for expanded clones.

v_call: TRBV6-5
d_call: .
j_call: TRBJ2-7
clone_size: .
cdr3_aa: CASSYSRAVDDEGRDPYEQYF
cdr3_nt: TGTGCCAGCAGTTACTCGAGGGCTGTCGACGACGAGGGGCGAGACCCCTACGAGCAGTACTTC

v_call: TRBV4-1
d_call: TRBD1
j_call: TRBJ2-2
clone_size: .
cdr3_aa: CASSQGTGMIGELFF
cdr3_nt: TGCGCCAGCAGCCAAGGGACAGGGATGATCGGGGAGCTGTTTTTT

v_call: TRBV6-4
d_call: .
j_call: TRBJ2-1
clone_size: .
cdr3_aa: CASSDRPNGEQFF
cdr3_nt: TGTGCCAGCAGTGACCGGCCCAACGGTGAGCAGTTCTTC

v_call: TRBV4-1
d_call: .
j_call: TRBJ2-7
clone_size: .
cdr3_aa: CASSLKDRTYEQYF
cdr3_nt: TGCGCCAGCAGCCTTAAGGACCGAACCTACGAGCAGTACTTC

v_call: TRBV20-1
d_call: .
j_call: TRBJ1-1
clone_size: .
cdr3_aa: CSAQENTEAFF
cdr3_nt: TGCAGTGCCCAAGAGAACACTGAAGCTTTCTTT

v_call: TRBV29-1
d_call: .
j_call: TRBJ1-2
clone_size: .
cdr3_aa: CSVETQAEGYTF
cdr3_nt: TGCAGCGTTGAAACACAGGCGGAGGGCTACACCTTC

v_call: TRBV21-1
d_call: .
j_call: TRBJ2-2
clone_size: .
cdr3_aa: CASRSGQPTWGTGELFF
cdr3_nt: TGTGCCAGCCGCTCTGGCCAGCCAACCTGGGGCACCGGGGAGCTGTTTTTT

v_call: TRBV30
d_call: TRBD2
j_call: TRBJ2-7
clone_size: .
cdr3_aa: CAGSGAGGYEQYF
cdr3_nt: TGTGCCGGGAGTGGGGCGGGGGGATACGAGCAGTACTTC

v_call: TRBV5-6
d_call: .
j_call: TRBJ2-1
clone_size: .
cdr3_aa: CASSYEVVADHQQFF
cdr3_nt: TGTGCCAGCAGCTATGAGGTGGTAGCGGACCACCAGCAGTTCTTC

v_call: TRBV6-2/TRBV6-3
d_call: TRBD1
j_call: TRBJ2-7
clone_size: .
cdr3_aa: CASSAGTGGYEQYF
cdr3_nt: TGTGCCAGCAGCGCCGGGACAGGGGGCTACGAGCAGTACTTC

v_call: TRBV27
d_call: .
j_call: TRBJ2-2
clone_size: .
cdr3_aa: CASSSLAGELFF
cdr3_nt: TGTGCCAGCAGCTCCCTGGCCGGGGAGCTGTTTTTT

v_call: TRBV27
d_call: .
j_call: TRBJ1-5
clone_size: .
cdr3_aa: CASSLAPLGPQHF
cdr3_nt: TGTGCCAGCAGTTTAGCCCCCTTGGGTCCCCAGCATTTT

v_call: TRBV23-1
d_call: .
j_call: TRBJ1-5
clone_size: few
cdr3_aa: CASSQPPKAFLQPSNQPQHF
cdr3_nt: TGCGCCAGCAGTCAGCCCCCAAAGGCCTTCCTCCAGCCTAGCAATCAGCCCCAGCATTTT

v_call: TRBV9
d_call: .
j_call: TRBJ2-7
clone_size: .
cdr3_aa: CASSTGGAGSSYEQYF
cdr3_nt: TGTGCCAGCAGCACTGGGGGGGCAGGGAGCTCCTACGAGCAGTACTTC

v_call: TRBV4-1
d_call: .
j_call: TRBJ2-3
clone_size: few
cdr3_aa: CASSQEAGFFGDTQYF
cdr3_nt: TGCGCCAGCAGCCAAGAGGCAGGATTCTTCGGCGATACGCAGTATTTT

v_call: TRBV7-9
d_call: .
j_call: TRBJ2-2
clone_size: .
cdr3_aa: CASTSGLLGNTGELFF
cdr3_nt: TGTGCCAGCACCTCTGGGCTCCTGGGCAACACCGGGGAGCTGTTTTTT

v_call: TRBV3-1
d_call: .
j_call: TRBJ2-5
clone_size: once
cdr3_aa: CASSQERALAKQETQYF
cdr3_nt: TGTGCCAGCAGCCAAGAAAGAGCTTTGGCCAAGCAAGAGACCCAGTACTTC

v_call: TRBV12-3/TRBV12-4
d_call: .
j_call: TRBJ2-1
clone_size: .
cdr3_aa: CASSSLTDTDQAGDEQFF
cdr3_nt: TGTGCCAGCAGTTCTCTTACAGACACGGATCAAGCCGGAGATGAGCAGTTCTTC

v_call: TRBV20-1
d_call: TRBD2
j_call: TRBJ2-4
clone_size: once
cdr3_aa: CSARDLGGNQNIQYF
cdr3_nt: TGCAGTGCTAGAGATCTCGGGGGGAACCAAAACATTCAGTACTTC

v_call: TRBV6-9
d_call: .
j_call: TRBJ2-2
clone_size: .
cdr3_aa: CASSYSGLGNTGELFF
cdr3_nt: TGTGCCAGCAGTTATTCGGGACTCGGAAACACCGGGGAGCTGTTTTTT

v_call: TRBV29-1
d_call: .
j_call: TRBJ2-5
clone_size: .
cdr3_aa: CSVEDGYGETQYF
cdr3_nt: TGCAGCGTTGAAGATGGATACGGGGAGACCCAGTACTTC

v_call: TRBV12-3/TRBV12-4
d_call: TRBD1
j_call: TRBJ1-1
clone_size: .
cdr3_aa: CASSWGTVNTEAFF
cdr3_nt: TGTGCCAGCAGCTGGGGGACAGTGAACACTGAAGCTTTCTTT

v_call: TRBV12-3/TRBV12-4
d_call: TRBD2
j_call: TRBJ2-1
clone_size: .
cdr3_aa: CASSSGLAGDGGHNEQFF
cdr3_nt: TGTGCCAGCAGTTCCGGACTAGCGGGGGACGGGGGACACAATGAGCAGTTCTTC

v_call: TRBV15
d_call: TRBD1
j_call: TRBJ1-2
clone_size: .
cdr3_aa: CATSRGQGADYGYTF
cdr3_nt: TGTGCCACCAGCAGGGGACAGGGGGCGGACTATGGCTACACCTTC

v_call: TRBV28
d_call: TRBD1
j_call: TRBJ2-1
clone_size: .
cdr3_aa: CASTPLDRGAHEQFF
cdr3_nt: TGTGCCAGCACCCCCCTCGACAGGGGGGCCCATGAGCAGTTCTTC

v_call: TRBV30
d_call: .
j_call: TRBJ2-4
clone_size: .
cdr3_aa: CAWSDGRGRNIQYF
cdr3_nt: TGTGCCTGGAGTGACGGCCGAGGGAGGAACATTCAGTACTTC

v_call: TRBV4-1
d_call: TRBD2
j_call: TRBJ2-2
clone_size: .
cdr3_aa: CASRTSGGRIGELFF
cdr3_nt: TGCGCCAGTCGGACTAGCGGGGGCAGGATCGGGGAGCTGTTTTTT

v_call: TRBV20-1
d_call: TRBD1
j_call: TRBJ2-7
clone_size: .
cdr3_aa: CSVPGGRRPYEQYF
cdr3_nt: TGCAGTGTCCCAGGGGGCAGGAGGCCCTACGAGCAGTACTTC

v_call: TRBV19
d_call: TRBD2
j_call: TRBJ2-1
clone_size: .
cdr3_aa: CASSIWKGLAYNEQFF
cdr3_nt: TGTGCCAGTAGTATATGGAAGGGACTAGCCTACAATGAGCAGTTCTTC

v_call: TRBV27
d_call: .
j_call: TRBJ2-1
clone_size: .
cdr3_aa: CASSLGGALFF
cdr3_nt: TGTGCCAGCAGTTTAGGAGGGGCTCTGTTCTTC

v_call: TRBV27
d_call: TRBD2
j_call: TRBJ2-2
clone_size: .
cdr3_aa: CASQGVAGGLDTGELFF
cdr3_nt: TGTGCCAGCCAGGGGGTAGCGGGGGGCCTGGACACCGGGGAGCTGTTTTTT

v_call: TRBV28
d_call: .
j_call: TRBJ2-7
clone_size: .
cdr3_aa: CASSLTGRMSEQYF
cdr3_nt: TGTGCCAGCAGTTTGACAGGGAGGATGAGCGAGCAGTACTTC

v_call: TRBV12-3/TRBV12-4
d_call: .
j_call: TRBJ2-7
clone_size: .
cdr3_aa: CASSSGLDYEQYF
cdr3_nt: TGTGCCAGCAGTTCCGGACTGGACTACGAGCAGTACTTC